The source of this T cell receptor (beta chain) is a study of control samples from healthy donors and cancer patients. The junction had 7 bases not matched to a gene; V was cut back by 5 bases and J by 5 bases. Germline CDR1 reads SGHRS; CDR2 reads YFSETQ. The CDR3 extends over 13 amino acids. Here immunoSEQ multiplex PCR was the method, and the copy in TCRdb shows in-frame clones only, minus some. The data show tens of thousands of clones, roughly 89% seen once. The rearrangement links TRBV5-1 to TRBJ2-7; 7 nucleotides agree with TRBD2. Sequenced sample: PBMCs. This clonotype was obtained from an older woman with head and neck cancer. The CDR3 is CASRRDYINEQYF. The CDR3 region has the DNA TGCGCCAGCAGGCGGGACTACATCAACGAGCAGTACTTC.